Shown below are 27 T cell receptor beta chains from a single sample sequenced in a study of blood T cell repertoires in COVID-19. The repertoire was sequenced with immunoSEQ multiplex PCR; TCRdb's copy has only in-frame clones and lacks some. Among about 250,000 clones listed, about 90% were seen once. Input material: PBMCs or T cells enriched from blood (not recorded which). These receptor sequences come from a woman between 25 and 40 years old with acute COVID-19.

CDR3 nucleotides: TGTGCCAGCAACCCGGGACAGGGGGTGGGTGAGCAGTTCTTC. It codes for CASNPGQGVGEQFF. The rearrangement links TRBV11-3 to TRBJ2-1, with 11 nucleotides matching TRBD1. Germline V gene lookup returns CDR1 SGHNT and CDR2 YENEEA. This CDR3 contains 14 residues. V dropped 7 bases and J dropped 9; count of bases not matched to a gene: 8.

This clone is a singleton in its sample. The chain employs TRBV24-1 and TRBJ2-1, with unresolved D. The CDR3 extends over 13 amino acids. CDR1 KGHDR and CDR2 SFDVKD come from the germline V gene. V lost 7 bases, J lost 10 bases, and 16 bases lay in between. This CDR3 reads CATRSNPDGEQFF. CDR3 coding DNA: TGTGCCACCAGATCCAACCCCGACGGGGAGCAGTTCTTC.

This chain uses TRBV19 with TRBJ2-1; perhaps TRBD2 as D (5 bases). V was pared by 3 bases and J by 2 bases, with 11 bases between. CDR3 length equals 15 residues. Germline-derived CDR1 and CDR2 are LNHDA and SQIVND (reference sequence). The CDR3 loop reads CASSIGGGPYNEQFF. The CDR3 bases are TGTGCCAGTAGTATCGGAGGCGGCCCCTACAATGAGCAGTTCTTC.

This clone was observed once. The chain combines TRBV19 with TRBJ1-1; tentative D call: TRBD1 (6 bases). V lost 9 bases and J lost 0, with 8 bases in between. Looked up from germline, CDR1 is LNHDA and CDR2 is SQIVND (reference sequence). The CDR3 loop spans 12 amino acids. CDR3 amino acids: CARDRMNTEAFF. CDR3 nucleotide sequence: TGTGCCAGGGACAGAATGAACACTGAAGCTTTCTTT.

J is TRBJ2-3 and V is TRBV20-1; 8 positions match TRBD2. Germline CDR1 DFQATT, CDR2 SNEGSKA (reference sequence). This CDR3 comprises 15 residues. The ends lost 3 bases at V and 6 bases at J; junction bases unmatched: 11. CDR3 in amino acids: CSASRPAGDPDTQYF. The CDR3 DNA reads as TGCAGTGCTAGTAGGCCAGCGGGGGACCCCGATACGCAGTATTTT.

The rearrangement uses TRBV21-1 and TRBJ1-4; the DNA was not compared with TRBD1, the D call given in the table. TRBV21-1 is a recognized pseudogene. The CDR3 runs 15 residues. The DNA of the CDR3 is TGTGCCAGCAGCAAAGCCCGGGACAGGGGGGAAAAACTGTTTTTT. Translation: CASSKARDRGEKLFF.

The chain has TRBV7-6 and TRBJ1-1, with D perhaps matching TRBD1 (6 bases). From germline, CDR1 is SGHVS and CDR2 FNYEAQ. Trimming stripped 7 bases from V and 0 bases from J, with 12 bases between. The CDR3 runs 14 residues. CDR3 DNA sequence: TGTGCCAGCAACCCGGGACACCTGAACACTGAAGCTTTCTTT. Translated: CASNPGHLNTEAFF. The complete variable domain, with remaining parts taken from reference TRBV7-6 and TRBJ1-1, reads GAGVSQSPRYKVTKRGQDVALRCDPISGHVSLYWYRQALGQGPEFLTYFNYEAQQDKSGLPNDRFSAERPEGSISTLTIQRTEQRDSAMYRCASNPGHLNTEAFFGQGTRLTVV.

The chain links TRBV11-1 to TRBJ1-1; D is unclear. CDR3 length: 15 residues. V was pared by 1 base and J by 0 bases, with 9 bases between. Germline loops: CDR1 SGHAT, CDR2 FQDESV (reference sequence). CDR3 in amino acids: CASSLGAAMNTEAFF. CDR3 coding DNA: TGTGCCAGCAGCTTAGGCGCCGCAATGAACACTGAAGCTTTCTTT.

As DNA, the CDR3 is TGTGCCAGTAGGGTGACAGGGGGATCTGAAGCTTTCTTT. This encodes CASRVTGGSEAFF. J is TRBJ1-1 and V is TRBV19; TRBD1 aligns across 9 bases. CDR1 and CDR2 (germline): LNHDA, SQIVND (reference sequence). CDR3 length: 13 residues. Germline trimming cut 6 bases from V and 6 bases from J; bases unmatched to any gene: 5. The whole variable domain, remainder taken from reference TRBV19 and TRBJ1-1, is DGGITQSPKYLFRKEGQNVTLSCEQNLNHDAMYWYRQDPGQGLRLIYYSQIVNDFQKGDIAEGYSVSREKKESFPLTVTSAQKNPTAFYLCASRVTGGSEAFFGQGTRLTVV.

The chain employs TRBV28 and TRBJ2-7; weak D call: TRBD2 (6 bases). V was pared by 2 bases and J by 6 bases, with 8 bases between. The germline gives CDR1 MDHEN, CDR2 SYDVKM. The CDR3 loop spans 12 amino acids. DNA of the CDR3: TGTGCCAGCAGTTTAGGGGGAGGCGAGCAGTACTTC. Its translation is CASSLGGGEQYF.

This clone was seen more than once but under ten times. V is TRBV4-1 and J is TRBJ2-1; 12 bases match TRBD2. CDR3 length equals 15 residues. The germline V gene has CDR1 MGHRA and CDR2 YSYEKL. With V trimmed by 6 bases and J by 4 bases, 4 bases remained unmatched. The CDR3 protein is CASRRTSGGYNEQFF. As DNA, the CDR3 is TGCGCCAGCAGACGTACTAGCGGGGGGTACAATGAGCAGTTCTTC.

V gene TRBV7-9 combines with J gene TRBJ1-4; D is possibly TRBD1 (6 bases). CDR1 and CDR2 (germline): SEHNR, FQNEAQ (reference sequence). Trimming removed 5 bases at V and 4 bases at J, with 17 bases between. The CDR3 has 16 residues. CDR3 loop: CASSPGNRAVNEKLFF. The CDR3 DNA reads as TGTGCCAGCAGCCCCGGTAACAGGGCCGTTAATGAAAAACTGTTTTTT.

The chain has TRBV7-2 and TRBJ2-7, with D unclear. This CDR3 comprises 14 residues. Germline V gene lookup returns CDR1 SGHTA and CDR2 FQGNSA. V gave up 5 bases and J gave up 4 bases, with 15 bases separating them. In nucleotides, the CDR3 is TGTGCCAGCAGCCAATTTTCCGTCGGGTACGAGCAGTACTTC. This codes for CASSQFSVGYEQYF.

This chain connects TRBV30 to TRBJ1-2; 7 bases map to TRBD1. CDR1 and CDR2 from the germline V gene are GTSNPN and SVGIG (reference sequence). With V trimmed by 0 bases and J by 4 bases, 14 bases remained unmatched. There are 17 residues in the CDR3. CDR3 in amino acids: CAWSVPGQVKIGYGYTF. The CDR3 DNA reads TGTGCCTGGAGTGTACCCGGACAGGTAAAAATCGGCTATGGCTACACCTTC.

This chain joins TRBV19 and TRBJ2-2; D might be TRBD1 (6 bases). The CDR3 runs 15 residues. The germline V and J ends were trimmed by 9 bases and 4 bases, with 18 bases remaining between them. The germline V gene encodes CDR1 LNHDA and CDR2 SQIVND (reference sequence). DNA of the CDR3: TGTGCCAGCCTTAACCCCCTGACAGGCACCGGGGAGCTGTTTTTT. Its protein is CASLNPLTGTGELFF. Together with reference TRBV19 and TRBJ2-2, the CDR3 gives the full variable domain: DGGITQSPKYLFRKEGQNVTLSCEQNLNHDAMYWYRQDPGQGLRLIYYSQIVNDFQKGDIAEGYSVSREKKESFPLTVTSAQKNPTAFYLCASLNPLTGTGELFFGEGSRLTVL.

In this sample, this clone turned up a few times. The V and J genes are TRBV19 and TRBJ1-6; D gene ambiguous. Germline values: CDR1 LNHDA, CDR2 SQIVND (reference sequence). The CDR3 sequence is 12 residues long. V lost 3 bases and J 7 bases, leaving 4 bases between the germline ends. This chain's CDR3 is CASSMRNSPLHF. CDR3 DNA: TGTGCCAGTAGTATGCGGAATTCACCCCTCCACTTT.

In this sample, this clone turned up a few times. The chain carries TRBV30 and TRBJ1-1; 11 bases match TRBD1. Germline CDR1 is GTSNPN and CDR2 is SVGIG (reference sequence). J gave up 2 bases and V 2 bases, and 7 bases lay outside the gene matches. This CDR3 contains 16 residues. The CDR3 sequence: CAWSPTRTGGNTEAFF. In DNA, the CDR3 is TGTGCCTGGAGTCCGACAAGGACAGGGGGCAACACTGAAGCTTTCTTT.

This rearrangement joins TRBV4-1 to TRBJ2-2, with D maybe TRBD2 (5 bases). The CDR3 is 15 residues long. Germline CDR1 is MGHRA and CDR2 is YSYEKL. Trimming left V 4 bases short and J 6 bases short, with 15 bases between. The CDR3 is CASSRHPDGAGELFF. The CDR3, as DNA: TGCGCCAGCAGCCGCCACCCCGACGGGGCCGGGGAGCTGTTTTTT.

The sample holds a few counts of this clone. This chain links TRBV7-3 with TRBJ1-3; 7 bases match TRBD1. The CDR3 consists of 13 residues. Germline V lookup: CDR1 SGHTA, CDR2 FQGTGA. Unmatched junction bases numbered 6, after V lost 5 bases and J lost 8 bases. CDR3 loop: CASSKAQGDTIYF. CDR3 bases: TGTGCCAGCAGCAAGGCTCAGGGGGACACCATATATTTT.

This rearrangement joins TRBV2 to TRBJ2-5; 11 nucleotides agree with TRBD1. V lost 3 bases, J lost 1 base, and 4 bases stayed unmatched. The CDR3 contains 16 residues. From germline, CDR1 is SNHLY and CDR2 FYNNEI. The CDR3 reads CASSDGDRGSQETQYF. Here the CDR3 DNA reads TGTGCCAGCAGTGACGGGGACAGGGGGTCCCAAGAGACCCAGTACTTC.

J is TRBJ2-1 and V is TRBV11-3; a weak D match, TRBD2 (7 bases). The CDR3 totals 16 residues. V was pared by 2 bases and J by 6 bases, with 17 bases between. In germline, CDR1 is SGHNT, CDR2 YENEEA. The CDR3 region has the DNA TGTGCCAGCAGCTTAAACCTGGGGGGGCCCGGCAATGAGCAGTTCTTC. It codes for CASSLNLGGPGNEQFF.

This clone was picked up a small number of times. The same CDR3 can be traced to other DNA sequences in this sample. V is TRBV10-3 and J is TRBJ1-1; tentatively, D is TRBD1 (5 bases). The V and J ends lost 0 bases and 5 bases respectively, with 7 bases between them. This CDR3 is 13 amino acids long. CDR1 ENHRY and CDR2 SYGVKD come from the germline V gene. CDR3 nucleotide sequence: TGTGCCATCAGTGAGTCCGGGGGAACTGAAGCTTTCTTT. This sequence encodes CAISESGGTEAFF.

This clone came up once. The gene calls are TRBV9 and TRBJ2-3; no clear D. Germline assignment: CDR1 SGDLS and CDR2 YYNGEE. The germline V and J ends were trimmed by 4 bases and 2 bases, with 2 bases remaining between them. The CDR3 is made up of 11 amino acids. The CDR3 DNA follows: TGTGCCAGCAGCTACACAGATACGCAGTATTTT. Translated: CASSYTDTQYF.

The genes are TRBV5-1 and TRBJ1-1; D is ambiguous. The CDR3 has 14 residues. V was clipped by 0 bases and J by 1 base, with 7 bases between them. The V gene's germline CDR1 is SGHRS and CDR2 YFSETQ. In nucleotides, the CDR3 is TGCGCCAGCAGCTTGGTGTTCGGGAACACTGAAGCTTTCTTT. Translating gives CASSLVFGNTEAFF.

V and J are TRBV7-9 and TRBJ2-2, with D possibly being TRBD1 (5 bases). Looked up from germline, CDR1 is SEHNR and CDR2 is FQNEAQ (reference sequence). V was shortened by 1 base and J by 0 bases, with 9 bases between the two germline ends. The CDR3 length is 16 residues. CDR3 protein: CASSLDRRSNTGELFF. The CDR3 DNA sequence: TGTGCCAGCAGCTTAGACAGGCGTTCGAACACCGGGGAGCTGTTTTTT.

The rearrangement joins TRBV6-2 or TRBV6-3 to TRBJ2-1; 7 nucleotides align to TRBD1. V trimming: 0 bases; J trimming: 7 bases; junction bases outside the gene matches: 3. The CDR3 is 14 residues long. Germline assignment: CDR1 MNHEY and CDR2 SVGEGT. In DNA form, the CDR3 reads TGTGCCAGCAGTTACTCGGTCAGGGGGAATGAGCAGTTCTTC. Translated, it gives CASSYSVRGNEQFF.

This chain links TRBV9 with TRBJ2-7; 8 nucleotides align to TRBD2. The CDR3 sequence is 16 residues long. Per the germline V gene, CDR1 is SGDLS and CDR2 is YYNGEE. V lost 0 bases and J lost 2; bases outside the gene matches: 7. The CDR3 loop reads CASSVGGSGATYEQYF. The CDR3 DNA sequence: TGTGCCAGCAGCGTAGGTGGTAGCGGGGCCACCTACGAGCAGTACTTC.